This T cell receptor beta chain derives from a study of patients and donors after allogeneic stem cell transplantation. Using its own MiXCR run on the RT-PCR reads, TCRdb lists one record per CDR3 protein. The data show about 230,000 distinct CDR3 sequences, roughly 14% seen once. This clonotype was seen at least ten times. The material sequenced was blood, either unsorted or a sorted T cell fraction (not recorded which). This clonotype originated in a human donor who was either an allogeneic HSCT recipient or a stem cell or donor lymphocyte infusion donor (not recorded which). It is not recorded whose cells these are; they may come from a transplant donor.

CDR3 bases: TGCAGTGCTCCCCCTAAGGAACCCCGTGGGGCCAACGTCCTGACTTTC. The encoded protein is CSAPPKEPRGANVLTF. The chain carries TRBV20-1 and TRBJ2-6; D ambiguous. The CDR3 covers 16 residues. Trimming shortened V by 5 bases and J by 3 bases, and 17 bases separated the two germline ends. CDR1 is DFQATT, CDR2 SNEGSKA, per germline (reference sequence).